Below, 25 T cell receptor beta chains from the same sample are listed, as sequenced in a study of T cells in localized non-small cell lung cancer. Repertoires were generated with immunoSEQ multiplex PCR, while TCRdb's copy carries only in-frame clones and drops some. The sample contains 5,200 or so clones, about a third of which appear only once. Source: lung tumor tissue, taken before any cancer treatment. The receptor set was obtained from a female donor of 60 years or more with stage I lung adenocarcinoma.

This clone was counted a few times. Germline is not matched at one junction end, which may reflect a read error. In nucleotides, the CDR3 is TGTGCCATCAGTCGCACAGACCAAGAGACCCAGTACTTC. Translating gives CAISRTDQETQYF. V gene TRBV6-8 combines with J gene TRBJ2-5; no clear D gene. CDR1 is MNHGY, CDR2 SAAAGT, per germline. CDR3 size: 13 residues.

DNA of the CDR3: TGTGCCAGCAGCCTGGACATGAACTATGGCTACACCTTC. Translated, it gives CASSLDMNYGYTF. The chain combines TRBV28 with TRBJ1-2; maybe TRBD1 (5 bases). The CDR3 loop spans 13 amino acids. Trimming removed 6 bases from V and 2 bases from J, with 10 bases in between. Germline V lookup: CDR1 MDHEN, CDR2 SYDVKM.

This clone was counted a few times. This rearrangement joins TRBV1 to TRBJ2-1; the table's D call of TRBD1 was not tested on the DNA. TRBV1 is a known pseudogene. The CDR3 is 14 residues long. In DNA, the CDR3 is TGCGCCAGCAGCCAATCAAACAGGGGCCATGAGCAGTTCTTC. Translated: CASSQSNRGHEQFF.

The J gene is TRBJ2-3, the V gene TRBV1; the table's D call of TRBD2 was not tested on the DNA. TRBV1 is a listed pseudogene. The CDR3 runs to 16 residues. CDR3 coding DNA: TGCACCAGCAGCCATGGGACTAGCAATCGCACAGATACGCAGTATTTT. Amino acid sequence: CTSSHGTSNRTDTQYF.

In its sample, this clone is large. The chain has TRBV6-8 and TRBJ2-1; TRBD2 matches at 7 bases. V was pared by 6 bases and J by 0 bases, with 17 bases of the junction left unmatched. This CDR3 region has 19 residues. Germline values: CDR1 MNHGY, CDR2 SAAAGT. The CDR3 sequence is CASRPRVVRGGISYNEQFF. In DNA form, the CDR3 reads TGTGCCAGCAGACCCAGAGTCGTGCGCGGGGGTATCTCCTACAATGAGCAGTTCTTC.

The sample holds a few counts of this clone. The CDR3 loop reads CASLSGGNTEAFF. The DNA of the CDR3 is TGCGCCAGCCTGAGTGGTGGGAACACTGAAGCTTTCTTT. The chain recombines TRBV23-1 with TRBJ1-1, with D unclear. Being an ORF, TRBV23-1 has a function that is uncertain. This CDR3 is 13 amino acids long. V lost 8 bases to trimming and J lost 1 base, with 11 bases between them.

As DNA, the CDR3 is TGCGCCAGCAGTGAGTCAGTCGGGACACTTAACGAGCAGTACTTC. It is translated as CASSESVGTLNEQYF. The chain employs TRBV10-2 and TRBJ2-7; D is perhaps TRBD1 (6 bases). Deletions cut 0 bases from V and 5 bases from J, with 14 bases between. The CDR3 loop spans 15 amino acids. Germline lookup yields CDR1 WSHSY and CDR2 SAAADI.

V is TRBV6-8 and J is TRBJ1-1; 9 bases are shared with TRBD1. The CDR3 has 14 residues. Germline CDR1 and CDR2: MNHGY and SAAAGT. V trimming: 7 bases; J trimming: 1 base; junction bases outside the gene matches: 4. The CDR3 coding sequence is TGTGCCAGCATGTTGACAGGGGGGAACACTGAAGCTTTCTTT. Translating it yields CASMLTGGNTEAFF.

This clone occurred a few times. This sequence joins TRBV9 and TRBJ2-3, with TRBD2 identical over 7 bases. CDR3 length equals 13 residues. Germline V gene sequence: CDR1 SGDLS, CDR2 YYNGEE. Losses at the gene ends were 7 bases for V and 1 base for J; bases not matched to a gene: 3. DNA of the CDR3: TGTGCCAGCGGGGGGGTTGGCACAGATACGCAGTATTTT. Translation gives CASGGVGTDTQYF.

The V gene is TRBV5-1, the J gene TRBJ1-1; TRBD1 agrees at 7 bases. Per the germline V gene, CDR1 is SGHRS and CDR2 is YFSETQ. V dropped 4 bases and J dropped 1; count of bases not matched to a gene: 4. This CDR3 has 14 residues. The CDR3 sequence is CASSQDRPNTEAFF. The CDR3, as DNA: TGCGCCAGCAGCCAGGACAGGCCGAACACTGAAGCTTTCTTT.

V usage is TRBV5-1 and J usage is TRBJ2-1; weak D call: TRBD1 (6 bases). The CDR3 is 15 amino acids. Trimming took off 4 bases at V and 6 bases at J, with 17 bases between the two ends. Germline lookup yields CDR1 SGHRS and CDR2 YFSETQ. The CDR3 here is CASSEGGGLINEQFF. For the CDR3, the DNA is TGCGCCAGCAGCGAAGGGGGTGGTCTCATCAATGAGCAGTTCTTC.

A few counts support this clone. In nucleotides, the CDR3 is TGTGCCTGGAACCGGGCCCGGATGGGCGAGCAGTACTTC. Residues: CAWNRARMGEQYF. J is TRBJ2-7 and V is TRBV30, with no clear D. V was trimmed by 4 bases and J by 6 bases, leaving 16 bases between them. CDR1 and CDR2 (germline): GTSNPN, SVGIG (reference sequence). This CDR3 is built from 13 residues.

This clone was detected only a few times. This chain joins TRBV4-1 and TRBJ1-6; the D gene is possibly TRBD1 (5 bases). Germline V CDR1 and CDR2: MGHRA, YSYEKL. V was trimmed by 4 bases and J by 10 bases, leaving 14 bases between them. This CDR3 contains 14 residues. In nucleotides, the CDR3 is TGCGCCAGCAGCCGGCAGGGCGGAGGCTCACCCCTCCACTTT. Amino acids: CASSRQGGGSPLHF.

The gene calls are TRBV5-1 and TRBJ2-7; 8 positions match TRBD1. Trimming at V came to 4 bases and at J to 3 bases, leaving 6 bases not matched to a gene. The CDR3 is 14 residues long. Germline V gives CDR1 SGHRS, CDR2 YFSETQ. The CDR3 bases are TGCGCCAGCAGCGTTAGAGGGACAGGCTACGAGCAGTACTTC. Residues: CASSVRGTGYEQYF.

This clone was observed a few times. The chain couples TRBV4-1 to TRBJ2-3; D gene ambiguous. The V and J ends lost 4 bases and 6 bases respectively, with 11 bases between them. This CDR3 is 13 amino acids long. Germline CDR1 is MGHRA and CDR2 is YSYEKL. Written as DNA, the CDR3 is TGCGCCAGCAGCCCCCGAAATAGGGATACGCAGTATTTT. This codes for CASSPRNRDTQYF.

This clone was counted a few times. V gene TRBV5-1 combines with J gene TRBJ2-7, with TRBD1 identical over 7 bases. There are 16 residues in the CDR3. Germline V gene lookup returns CDR1 SGHRS and CDR2 YFSETQ. The trim removed 0 bases at V and 6 bases at J, leaving 12 bases unmatched. The CDR3 here is CASSLVGGQRTSEQYF. Here the CDR3 DNA reads TGCGCCAGCAGCTTGGTAGGGGGACAGAGGACGAGCGAGCAGTACTTC.

In its sample, this clone was seen a few times. This chain uses TRBV30 with TRBJ1-2, with 7 bases matching TRBD1. Germline assignment: CDR1 GTSNPN and CDR2 SVGIG (reference sequence). Trimming removed 4 bases from V and 4 bases from J; junction bases left unmatched: 3. The CDR3 totals 12 residues. The CDR3 sequence: CAWTRQGYGYTF. The CDR3 DNA is TGTGCCTGGACCCGACAGGGCTATGGCTACACCTTC.

J is TRBJ2-7 and V is TRBV19; D gene uncertain. Per germline, CDR1 LNHDA and CDR2 SQIVND (reference sequence). Deletions cut 5 bases from V and 5 bases from J, with 16 bases between. The CDR3 is 14 amino acids. CDR3 protein: CASSQVDLPHEQYF. The CDR3 DNA reads as TGTGCCAGTAGTCAGGTCGACCTTCCACACGAGCAGTACTTC. Full variable domain (outside the CDR3, taken from reference TRBV19 and TRBJ2-7): DGGITQSPKYLFRKEGQNVTLSCEQNLNHDAMYWYRQDPGQGLRLIYYSQIVNDFQKGDIAEGYSVSREKKESFPLTVTSAQKNPTAFYLCASSQVDLPHEQYFGPGTRLTVT.

This chain uses TRBV19 with TRBJ2-1, with D possibly TRBD1 on 5 matching bases. Trimming took 5 bases from V and 3 from J, leaving 14 bases between them. The length of the CDR3 is 15 residues. In germline, CDR1 is LNHDA, CDR2 SQIVND (reference sequence). CDR3 in amino acids: CASSVQQDSYNEQFF. The CDR3 coding sequence is TGTGCCAGTAGTGTACAACAGGATAGCTACAATGAGCAGTTCTTC.

V gene TRBV28 combines with J gene TRBJ1-6; possibly TRBD1 for D (5 bases). The CDR3 totals 14 residues. Germline loops: CDR1 MDHEN, CDR2 SYDVKM. The ends were cut back, 7 bases at V and 10 bases at J, with 17 bases in the middle. The chain's CDR3 is CASTPGRSGSPLHF. The DNA for the CDR3 is TGTGCCAGCACCCCGGGACGGTCGGGGTCACCCCTCCACTTT.

This clone is judged medium-sized. CDR3 region: CAIRDLQGVDTQYF. CDR3 nucleotide sequence: TGTGCCATCAGGGACCTACAGGGAGTAGATACGCAGTATTTT. This rearrangement joins TRBV6-8 to TRBJ2-3, with D possibly matching TRBD1 (6 bases). The CDR3 totals 14 residues. Germline values: CDR1 MNHGY, CDR2 SAAAGT. Trimming pared 10 bases from V and 5 bases from J, leaving 19 bases between.

The gene calls are TRBV29-1 and TRBJ1-1, with a possible D match to TRBD1 (6 bases). Germline V lookup: CDR1 SQVTM, CDR2 ANQGSEA. V lost 4 bases and J lost 6, with 15 bases in between. This CDR3 has 13 amino acids. CDR3 protein: CSVGRGGSAEAFF. The DNA for the CDR3 is TGCAGCGTTGGGAGGGGGGGAAGCGCTGAAGCTTTCTTT.

A few counts support this clone. The chain is built from TRBV9 and TRBJ1-4, with a possible D match to TRBD1 (5 bases). Per germline, CDR1 SGDLS and CDR2 YYNGEE. V dropped 4 bases and J dropped 7 bases, with 14 bases sitting between them. CDR3 size: 14 residues. CDR3: CASSPRTGGEKLFF. The CDR3, as DNA: TGTGCCAGCAGCCCCCGGACGGGGGGTGAAAAACTGTTTTTT. The full variable domain, its missing parts supplied by reference TRBV9 and TRBJ1-4, is DSGVTQTPKHLITATGQRVTLRCSPRSGDLSVYWYQQSLDQGLQFLIQYYNGEERAKGNILERFSAQQFPDLHSELNLSSLELGDSALYFCASSPRTGGEKLFFGSGTQLSVL.

In this sample, this clone is medium-sized. The chain recombines TRBV6-8 with TRBJ2-1; 9 bases align to TRBD2. This CDR3 comprises 17 residues. CDR1 is MNHGY and CDR2 is SAAAGT in the germline V gene. J was trimmed by 4 bases and V by 4 bases; bases with no gene match: 11. CDR3 region: CASSSPKAGGSYNEQFF. DNA of the CDR3: TGTGCCAGCAGTTCACCAAAAGCGGGGGGCTCTTACAATGAGCAGTTCTTC.

The V gene is TRBV4-1, the J gene TRBJ1-2; a possible D gene is TRBD1 (5 bases). V lost 5 bases, J lost 4 bases, and 20 bases lay in between. CDR1 is MGHRA and CDR2 is YSYEKL in the germline V gene. The CDR3 runs to 16 residues. The CDR3 here is CASSSSAGPSGYGYTF. CDR3 sequence (DNA): TGCGCCAGCAGCTCCTCAGCGGGGCCGTCCGGCTATGGCTACACCTTC.